This T cell receptor (beta chain) was sequenced in a study of CD8 T cells in ankylosing spondylitis. Study-wide results and caveats: What seemed typical of ankylosing spondylitis blood was a TCR beta motif built from about eight highly homologous variants. The clones that were linked to disease were reported to be significantly enriched in matched synovial fluid samples from ankylosing spondylitis patients. Prior work had noted some motif variants in reactive arthritis blood and synovial fluid.

With regard to this clonotype: Its antigen is currently unknown.

This CDR3 region has 21 residues. V was cut by 2 bases and J by 5 bases, with 31 bases left in between. Germline values: CDR1 MGHDK, CDR2 SYGVNS. Making the TCR beta libraries involved quantitative 5'-RACE with molecular barcodes. TCRdb re-called the 5' RACE reads through MiXCR, storing one row per CDR3 protein. This table holds about 240,000 distinct CDR3 sequences, about 10% found once. The V gene is TRBV25-1, the J gene TRBJ2-1; tentative D call: TRBD1 (5 bases). The material sequenced was blood, either unsorted or a sorted T cell fraction (not recorded which). The source is a male donor with ankylosing spondylitis or in good health (not recorded which). The CDR3 region has the DNA TGTGCCAGCAGTGAAACTCAGGGTTGGAACAGGACCCCACTAACTCACAATGAGCAGTTCTTC. This sequence encodes CASSETQGWNRTPLTHNEQFF. Combining the CDR3 with reference TRBV25-1 and TRBJ2-1 gives the whole variable domain EADIYQTPRYLVIGTGKKITLECSQTMGHDKMYWYQQDPGMELHLIHYSYGVNSTEKGDLSSESTVSRIRTEHFPLTLESARPSHTSQYLCASSETQGWNRTPLTHNEQFFGPGTRLTVL.